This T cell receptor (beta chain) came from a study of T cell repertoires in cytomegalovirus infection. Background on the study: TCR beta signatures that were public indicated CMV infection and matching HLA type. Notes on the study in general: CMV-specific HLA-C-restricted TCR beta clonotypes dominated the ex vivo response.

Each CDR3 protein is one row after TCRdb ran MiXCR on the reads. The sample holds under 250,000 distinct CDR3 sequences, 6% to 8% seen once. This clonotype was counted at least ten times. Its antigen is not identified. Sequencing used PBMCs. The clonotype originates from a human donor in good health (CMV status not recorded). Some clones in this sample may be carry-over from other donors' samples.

The CDR3, as DNA: TGTGCCAGCAGTTCACCGGGACAGGGAACCGGGGAGCTGTTTTTT. It is translated as CASSSPGQGTGELFF. The chain recombines TRBV28 with TRBJ2-2, with TRBD1 matching over 9 bases. Trimming removed 4 bases from V and 5 bases from J; junction bases left unmatched: 5. Germline CDR1 is MDHEN and CDR2 is SYDVKM. CDR3 size: 15 residues. Full variable domain (remainder filled in from reference TRBV28 and TRBJ2-2): DVKVTQSSRYLVKRTGEKVFLECVQDMDHENMFWYRQDPGLGLRLIYFSYDVKMKEKGDIPEGYSVSREKKERFSLILESASTNQTSMYLCASSSPGQGTGELFFGEGSRLTVL.